The 32 T cell receptor beta chains below come from one sample, sequenced in a study of control samples from healthy donors and cancer patients (dated by TCRdb to the early 2020s). The library came from the immunoSEQ multiplex PCR assay. This immuneACCESS table, as held by TCRdb, lists in-frame sequences with V and J called but not all clones. Of the missing ones, under half trace to an unresolved V gene in checked studies; the others have no known cause. The sample table shows about 140,000 clones, and 80% to 90% are seen once. The top ten hold around 1.6% of the sample. What was sequenced was blood. Source of these receptors: a man aged 18 to 30 in good health.

This chain connects TRBV7-9 to TRBJ2-3; D is perhaps TRBD1 (5 bases). Deletions cut 5 bases from V and 2 bases from J, with 11 bases between. This CDR3 spans 14 amino acids. In germline, CDR1 is SEHNR, CDR2 FQNEAQ (reference sequence). The CDR3: CASSHTGHTDTQYF. Here the CDR3 DNA reads TGTGCCAGCAGCCATACAGGCCACACAGATACGCAGTATTTT.

The rearrangement uses TRBV7-2 and TRBJ1-5, with D possibly TRBD1 on 6 matching bases. The CDR3 runs to 15 residues. The germline CDR1 and CDR2 sequences are SGHTA and FQGNSA. The germline V and J ends were trimmed by 0 bases and 3 bases, with 9 bases remaining between them. CDR3 region: CASSLAGGNNQPQHF. CDR3 coding DNA: TGTGCCAGCAGCTTAGCCGGGGGCAACAATCAGCCCCAGCATTTT.

This chain connects TRBV27 to TRBJ1-6; the D gene is possibly TRBD1 (5 bases). V was cut by 7 bases and J by 7 bases, with 14 bases left in between. Germline V gives CDR1 MNHEY, CDR2 SMNVEV (reference sequence). The CDR3 has 14 residues. CDR3 in DNA: TGTGCCAGCACCCTAACAGGCGGGAATTCACCCCTCCACTTT. Translated, it gives CASTLTGGNSPLHF.

This chain uses TRBV10-3 with TRBJ2-5, with D perhaps TRBD1 (5 bases). The V end lost 6 bases, the J end lost 7 bases, and 15 bases lay between the germline ends. The CDR3 length is 13 residues. Germline CDR1 ENHRY, CDR2 SYGVKD. The CDR3 nucleotides are TGTGCCATCAGAGGGGTCCTTCAGGGGACCCAGTACTTC. Translation: CAIRGVLQGTQYF.

This clone has only one observation. The gene calls are TRBV27 and TRBJ1-2; weak D call: TRBD1 (5 bases). Germline V gives CDR1 MNHEY, CDR2 SMNVEV (reference sequence). With 1 base removed from V and 5 bases from J, the gap between germline ends came to 11 bases. The CDR3 spans 14 residues. This CDR3 reads CASSLWGGNYGYTF. The CDR3, as DNA: TGTGCCAGCAGTTTATGGGGCGGAAATTATGGCTACACCTTC.

CDR3 in DNA: TGTGCCTGGAGTGACAGGGAGGCTTTCTTT. It translates to CAWSDREAFF. The chain joins TRBV30 to TRBJ1-1; the D gene is possibly TRBD1 (6 bases). The germline gives CDR1 GTSNPN, CDR2 SVGIG (reference sequence). V shed 1 base and J shed 11 bases, with 8 bases lying between them. The CDR3 length is 10 residues.

The DNA of the CDR3 is TGCAGCGTTGAAGGACTAGCGGGGGTCGAGCAGTACTTC. Translated, it gives CSVEGLAGVEQYF. The rearrangement uses TRBV29-1 and TRBJ2-7; TRBD2 agrees at 12 bases. J was trimmed by 6 bases and V by 1 base; bases with no gene match: 1. This CDR3 has 13 amino acids. Germline V gives CDR1 SQVTM, CDR2 ANQGSEA.

This clone was counted once. This rearrangement joins TRBV6-5 to TRBJ2-6; D uncertain. This CDR3 spans 16 amino acids. Trimming cost V 0 bases and J 0 bases, with 6 bases left between them. Looked up from germline, CDR1 is MNHEY and CDR2 is SVGAGI. This CDR3 is CASSYSRSSGANVLTF. CDR3 nucleotide sequence: TGTGCCAGCAGTTACTCTCGGAGCTCTGGGGCCAACGTCCTGACTTTC.

The chain employs TRBV27 and TRBJ2-1, with D maybe TRBD2 (6 bases). The CDR3 runs 13 residues. Germline V gene data show CDR1 as MNHEY and CDR2 as SMNVEV (reference sequence). V was shortened by 8 bases and J by 1 base, with 9 bases between the two germline ends. The CDR3 sequence: CASRDSSYNEQFF. CDR3 bases: TGTGCCAGCCGGGACTCTTCCTACAATGAGCAGTTCTTC.

The chain is built from TRBV12-3 or TRBV12-4 and TRBJ2-3; D assignment may be TRBD1 or TRBD2 (5 bases each). CDR3 length: 13 amino acids. The V end was cut by 10 bases, the J end by 0 bases, with 11 bases between. The CDR3 nucleotides read TGTGCCACCCGTGGGGGTAGCACAGATACGCAGTATTTT. Its protein product is CATRGGSTDTQYF.

V gene TRBV6-1 combines with J gene TRBJ1-4; 9 bases fit TRBD1. With 1 base clipped from V and 8 bases from J, the junction kept 2 bases outside the gene matches. Per the germline V gene, CDR1 is MNHNS and CDR2 is SASEGT. This CDR3 has 14 amino acids. In nucleotides, the CDR3 is TGTGCCAGCAGTGAAGGGACAGGGGCCGAAAAACTGTTTTTT. Translated: CASSEGTGAEKLFF.

This chain joins TRBV3-1 (or the pseudogene TRBV3-2) and TRBJ1-1, with D possibly matching TRBD1 (5 bases). The CDR3 is 16 residues long. The V end lost 1 base, the J end lost 1 base, and 13 bases lay between the germline ends. Germline CDR1 LGHDT, CDR2 YNNKEL (reference sequence). CDR3 sequence reads: CASSQAAVTENTEAFF. In DNA, the CDR3 is TGTGCCAGCAGCCAAGCCGCGGTGACAGAGAACACTGAAGCTTTCTTT.

V gene TRBV6-2 or TRBV6-3 combines with J gene TRBJ2-1; the D is unclear. The CDR3 loop spans 12 amino acids. Germline V gene sequence: CDR1 MNHEY, CDR2 SVGEGT. Trimming removed 5 bases from V and 9 bases from J, with 11 bases in between. DNA for the CDR3: TGTGCCAGCAGTGAGCAGTCCTTTGAGCAGTTCTTC. Amino acid sequence: CASSEQSFEQFF.

The genes are TRBV11-3 and TRBJ2-2, with D perhaps TRBD2 (6 bases). Germline V gene sequence: CDR1 SGHNT, CDR2 YENEEA. The ends were cut back, 8 bases at V and 5 bases at J, with 9 bases in the middle. The CDR3 runs to 12 residues. The chain's CDR3 is CASGTQTGELFF. CDR3 in DNA: TGTGCCAGCGGGACTCAAACCGGGGAGCTGTTTTTT.

The rearrangement links TRBV7-9 to TRBJ2-5, with D possibly being TRBD1 or TRBD2 (5 bases each). V lost 4 bases, J lost 4 bases, and 16 bases lay in between. The CDR3 extends over 15 amino acids. Per germline, CDR1 SEHNR and CDR2 FQNEAQ (reference sequence). The CDR3, as DNA: TGTGCCAGCAGCTCCAAGGGGACGTTGGGAGAGACCCAGTACTTC. This codes for CASSSKGTLGETQYF.

As regards this clone: The sample carries other DNA sequences with the same CDR3. The rearrangement joins TRBV5-6 to TRBJ1-2, with TRBD1 identical over 7 bases. The V gene end was trimmed by 0 bases and the J gene end by 8 bases; junction bases not matched to a gene: 4. Per the germline V gene, CDR1 is SGHDT and CDR2 is YYEEEE. CDR3 length equals 13 residues. As DNA, the CDR3 is TGTGCCAGCAGCTTGGACAGGGGCCACGGCTACACCTTC. It is translated as CASSLDRGHGYTF. Full variable domain (outside the CDR3, taken from reference TRBV5-6 and TRBJ1-2): DAGVTQSPTHLIKTRGQQVTLRCSPKSGHDTVSWYQQALGQGPQFIFQYYEEEERQRGNFPDRFSGHQFPNYSSELNVNALLLGDSALYLCASSLDRGHGYTFGSGTRLTVV.

This chain connects TRBV3-1 (or the pseudogene TRBV3-2) to TRBJ2-3; possible D gene TRBD1, 6 bases. The germline V gene has CDR1 LGHDT and CDR2 YNNKEL (reference sequence). Trimming removed 7 bases from V and 1 base from J, with 9 bases in between. The CDR3 length is 13 residues. This CDR3 reads CASTRQGTDTQYF. The DNA for the CDR3 is TGTGCCAGCACCCGACAGGGCACAGATACGCAGTATTTT.

The CDR3 reads CASSIRGTGHQPQHF. CDR3 coding DNA: TGTGCCAGTAGTATTAGGGGGACAGGGCATCAGCCCCAGCATTTT. The chain couples TRBV19 to TRBJ1-5; 9 bases fit TRBD1. Germline V lookup: CDR1 LNHDA, CDR2 SQIVND (reference sequence). The CDR3 extends over 15 amino acids. Trimming at V came to 3 bases and at J to 5 bases, leaving 5 bases not matched to a gene.

V is TRBV3-1 (or the pseudogene TRBV3-2) and J is TRBJ2-3, with D hard to call. The ends were cut back, 1 base at V and 8 bases at J, with 13 bases in the middle. The CDR3 consists of 14 residues. The germline V gene encodes CDR1 LGHDT and CDR2 YNNKEL (reference sequence). CDR3 sequence reads: CASSQGRQDGTQYF. CDR3 nucleotide sequence: TGTGCCAGCAGCCAAGGTCGTCAGGATGGTACGCAGTATTTT.

V and J are TRBV5-6 and TRBJ2-7; D is ambiguous. The CDR3 has 12 amino acids. Trimming left V 2 bases short and J 3 bases short, with 6 bases between. CDR1 SGHDT and CDR2 YYEEEE come from the germline V gene. CDR3 sequence reads: CASSFTNYEQYF. The DNA of the CDR3 is TGTGCCAGCAGCTTTACGAACTACGAGCAGTACTTC.

The chain couples TRBV19 to TRBJ2-2; D gene ambiguous. Germline lookup yields CDR1 LNHDA and CDR2 SQIVND (reference sequence). V was trimmed by 2 bases and J by 5 bases, leaving 9 bases between them. This CDR3 region has 14 residues. The CDR3 DNA reads as TGTGCCAGTAGTATATCTGGGCCGACCGGGGAGCTGTTTTTT. Protein: CASSISGPTGELFF.

The chain links TRBV11-3 to TRBJ2-5, with 7 bases identical to TRBD1. Trimming took 3 bases from V and 4 from J; bases not matched to a gene: 2. The CDR3 has 13 residues. Germline V gene data show CDR1 as SGHNT and CDR2 as YENEEA. The CDR3 DNA sequence: TGTGCCAGCAGCTTTTCAGGGGGAGAGACCCAGTACTTC. This gives the protein CASSFSGGETQYF.

This chain joins TRBV6-1 and TRBJ2-3, with a tentative D call TRBD1 (6 bases). The length of the CDR3 is 14 residues. V was trimmed by 1 base and J by 4 bases, leaving 9 bases between them. Germline V gene lookup returns CDR1 MNHNS and CDR2 SASEGT. The CDR3 bases are TGTGCCAGCAGTGAAGACAGGGTGTCAGATACGCAGTATTTT. Residues: CASSEDRVSDTQYF.

V gene TRBV6-4 combines with J gene TRBJ2-3, with 10 bases that match TRBD2. This CDR3 has 15 amino acids. Germline assignment: CDR1 MRHNA and CDR2 SNTAGT. Trimming took 6 bases from V and 0 from J; bases not matched to a gene: 3. This CDR3 is CASSASGGSTDTQYF. The CDR3 DNA reads TGTGCCAGCAGCGCTAGCGGGGGAAGCACAGATACGCAGTATTTT.

This rearrangement joins TRBV28 to TRBJ2-1; D unclear. The germline CDR1 and CDR2 sequences are MDHEN and SYDVKM. Trimming took off 3 bases at V and 12 bases at J, with 15 bases between the two ends. There are 13 residues in the CDR3. Here the CDR3 reads CASSLSRPLGQFF. Written as DNA, the CDR3 is TGTGCCAGCAGTTTGTCGCGCCCCTTAGGGCAGTTCTTC.

This chain links TRBV29-1 with TRBJ2-3; 9 bases map to TRBD1. This CDR3 is built from 14 residues. The trim removed 2 bases at V and 10 bases at J, leaving 10 bases unmatched. CDR1 and CDR2 from the germline V gene are SQVTM and ANQGSEA. CDR3 sequence reads: CSVEKGWGQGPQYF. As DNA, the CDR3 is TGCAGCGTTGAAAAGGGATGGGGACAGGGCCCGCAGTATTTT.

The genes are TRBV15 and TRBJ1-4, with a weak D call TRBD1 (6 bases). V shed 2 bases and J shed 6 bases, with 13 bases lying between them. Germline loops: CDR1 LNHNV, CDR2 YYDKDF (reference sequence). The CDR3 extends over 15 amino acids. The CDR3 region has the DNA TGTGCCACCAGCAGACGACAGGTCCTGGATGAAAAACTGTTTTTT. As protein: CATSRRQVLDEKLFF.

This chain uses TRBV15 with TRBJ1-4; 9 bases agree with TRBD1. Per germline, CDR1 LNHNV and CDR2 YYDKDF (reference sequence). V trimming: 5 bases; J trimming: 5 bases; junction bases outside the gene matches: 0. The CDR3 loop spans 13 amino acids. In nucleotides, the CDR3 is TGTGCCACCAGCGGACAGGGGAATGAAAAACTGTTTTTT. Protein sequence: CATSGQGNEKLFF. Together with reference TRBV15 and TRBJ1-4, the CDR3 gives the full variable domain: DAMVIQNPRYQVTQFGKPVTLSCSQTLNHNVMYWYQQKSSQAPKLLFHYYDKDFNNEADTPDNFQSRRPNTSFCFLDIRSPGLGDTAMYLCATSGQGNEKLFFGSGTQLSVL.

The V call is TRBV9, the J call TRBJ2-5; possibly TRBD2 for D (5 bases). Germline values: CDR1 SGDLS, CDR2 YYNGEE. V lost 4 bases to trimming and J lost 5 bases, with 12 bases between them. The CDR3 spans 13 residues. In DNA form, the CDR3 reads TGTGCCAGCAGCACCCTAGAGGGTGAGACCCAGTACTTC. Translating it yields CASSTLEGETQYF.

This sequence joins TRBV18 and TRBJ2-3; no definite D call. Germline CDR1 and CDR2: KGHSH and LQKENI. CDR3 length equals 15 residues. V was cut by 6 bases and J by 2 bases, with 15 bases left in between. The CDR3 reads CASSPGGSATDTQYF. The CDR3 nucleotides read TGTGCCAGCTCGCCCGGCGGCAGCGCCACAGATACGCAGTATTTT.

The rearrangement links TRBV28 to TRBJ2-4; TRBD2 is a possible D gene (5 bases). V gave up 5 bases and J gave up 0 bases, with 17 bases separating them. This CDR3 is 17 amino acids long. Germline CDR1 is MDHEN and CDR2 is SYDVKM. In DNA, the CDR3 is TGTGCCAGCAGTCCCCCCCGGACGAGGGTAGCCAAAAACATTCAGTACTTC. This codes for CASSPPRTRVAKNIQYF.

The chain employs TRBV6-6 and TRBJ2-7; TRBD2 aligns across 9 bases. The CDR3 is 12 amino acids. With 6 bases clipped from V and 6 bases from J, the junction kept 3 bases outside the gene matches. Germline V gene sequence: CDR1 MNHNY, CDR2 SVGAGI (reference sequence). The CDR3 bases are TGTGCCAGCAGCCTAGCGGGGCTCGAGCAGTACTTC. Protein product: CASSLAGLEQYF.